This entry lists 26 T cell receptor beta chains sequenced from one sample in a study of human T cells and chemical hapten exposure. TCRdb reprocessed the RACE reads via MiXCR and lists one record per CDR3 protein. Of 350,000 to 450,000 distinct CDR3 sequences in the sample, 4.5% to 5.5% are singletons; the top ten hold around 2.6%. Time point meaning: pre-sensitization, week 0. Indicated treatment: therapeutic diphenylcyclopropenone sensitization with weekly scalp DPC. The source was whole blood, collected in connection with sensitization to the hapten diphenylcyclopropenone (DPC). These receptors were collected from a woman in her forties or fifties with alopecia areata. Some clones in this sample may be carry-over from other donors' samples.

This clonotype appeared a few times. The V gene is TRBV3-1, the J gene TRBJ2-1, with D perhaps matching TRBD1 (6 bases). The CDR3 is made up of 13 amino acids. The V end was cut by 4 bases, the J end by 8 bases, with 12 bases between. Per germline, CDR1 LGHDT and CDR2 YNNKEL (reference sequence). The CDR3 DNA follows: TGTGCCAGCAGCCTTGGACCAGGGGATGAGCAGTTCTTC. This translates into CASSLGPGDEQFF.

This clonotype showed up just a few times. The chain joins TRBV27 to TRBJ2-5; D unclear. From germline, CDR1 is MNHEY and CDR2 SMNVEV (reference sequence). CDR3 length: 12 amino acids. Trimming left V 5 bases short and J 5 bases short, with 9 bases between. The CDR3 here is CASSGPQETQYF. CDR3 bases: TGTGCCAGCAGTGGTCCCCAGGAGACCCAGTACTTC.

The chain carries TRBV20-1 and TRBJ2-3, with 11 bases fitting TRBD2. In germline, CDR1 is DFQATT, CDR2 SNEGSKA (reference sequence). The CDR3 is made up of 16 amino acids. Trimming cost V 4 bases and J 5 bases; bases outside gene matches: 11. The CDR3 nucleotides read TGCAGTGCTAAAGGGGCTAGCGGGAGGTATCGAGATACGCAGTATTTT. Amino acid sequence: CSAKGASGRYRDTQYF.

This clonotype was counted at least ten times. At one end, the junction sequence differs from germline, possibly due to a read error. V is TRBV12-3 or TRBV12-4 and J is TRBJ2-7; TRBD2 is a possible D gene (6 bases). The CDR3 contains 13 residues. The CDR3 region has the DNA TGTGCCAGCAGTGTTCGACCGGGGGTCCCAATTCACTTC. Its translation: CASSVRPGVPIHF.

In the case of this clonotype: The germline gene is not matched at one end of the junction; a read error may be the cause. The chain combines TRBV20-1 with TRBJ2-1, with a tentative D call TRBD2 (6 bases). Germline V gives CDR1 DFQATT, CDR2 SNEGSKA (reference sequence). The CDR3 is 15 amino acids. The CDR3, as DNA: TGCAGTGCTCCTTTGCGGGGCGGCTCCTACAATGTGCAGTTCTTC. Its protein product is CSAPLRGGSYNVQFF.

J is TRBJ1-6 and V is TRBV6-2 or TRBV6-3; D is perhaps TRBD1 (6 bases). Germline V gives CDR1 MNHEY, CDR2 SVGEGT. The V end lost 4 bases, the J end lost 7 bases, and 8 bases lay between the germline ends. The CDR3 covers 13 residues. The CDR3 sequence: CASSSTGNSPLHF. The CDR3 DNA sequence: TGTGCCAGCAGTTCTACAGGGAATTCACCCCTCCACTTT.

V usage is TRBV12-3 or TRBV12-4 and J usage is TRBJ2-1, with no clear D. Trimming shortened V by 9 bases and J by 7 bases, and 13 bases separated the two germline ends. The CDR3 runs to 12 residues. The CDR3 DNA follows: TGTGCCAGTTATCAAGACGGGAATGAGCAGTTCTTC. It is translated as CASYQDGNEQFF.

This clonotype was picked up many times. The chain employs TRBV5-1 and TRBJ2-5, with 7 positions matching TRBD1. Germline CDR1 and CDR2: SGHRS and YFSETQ. The CDR3 covers 16 residues. Trimming at V came to 4 bases and at J to 3 bases, leaving 12 bases not matched to a gene. The CDR3 loop is CASSIRDSGGEETQYF. DNA of the CDR3: TGCGCCAGCAGCATCCGGGACAGTGGAGGTGAAGAGACCCAGTACTTC.

This clonotype was counted at least ten times. This chain uses TRBV30 with TRBJ1-2; maybe TRBD1 (5 bases). Per the germline V gene, CDR1 is GTSNPN and CDR2 is SVGIG (reference sequence). Trimming cost V 3 bases and J 6 bases, with 20 bases left between them. The CDR3 runs 15 residues. CDR3 coding DNA: TGTGCCTGGAGCGGTAGGGGCAGGGCTAGAGATGGCTACACCTTC. Protein sequence: CAWSGRGRARDGYTF.

This clonotype was detected a few times. The gene calls are TRBV6-7 and TRBJ2-3, with a tentative D call TRBD2 (6 bases). TRBV6-7 belongs to the ORF category, with a function that is uncertain. The CDR3 length is 17 residues. Trimming took 2 bases from V and 1 from J, leaving 16 bases between them. Here the CDR3 reads CASSYSGAGTGTDTQYF. The CDR3 DNA is TGTGCCAGCAGTTACAGTGGCGCGGGGACGGGCACAGATACGCAGTATTTT.

The V and J genes are TRBV4-1 and TRBJ2-3, with 8 bases that match TRBD1. V gave up 4 bases and J gave up 6 bases; unmatched junction bases: 9. The CDR3 runs to 15 residues. The germline CDR1 and CDR2 sequences are MGHRA and YSYEKL. CDR3 residues: CASSPIGQGEDTQYF. The CDR3 DNA reads TGCGCCAGCAGCCCCATAGGACAGGGAGAGGATACGCAGTATTTT.

CDR3 residues: CASSLGPSADTQYF. DNA of the CDR3: TGTGCCAGCAGCTTAGGACCTTCGGCAGATACGCAGTATTTT. V usage is TRBV7-9 and J usage is TRBJ2-3; D is undetermined. The V gene lost 1 base and the J gene lost 4 bases, with 9 bases spanning the gap. The CDR3 loop spans 14 amino acids. Germline loops: CDR1 SEHNR, CDR2 FQNEAQ (reference sequence).

This clonotype was found many times. V is TRBV29-1 and J is TRBJ1-1; D is perhaps TRBD1 (6 bases). Germline-derived CDR1 and CDR2 are SQVTM and ANQGSEA. V gave up 7 bases and J gave up 4 bases, with 25 bases separating them. The CDR3 has 16 residues. CDR3: CSAHRETSTSFTEAFF. The CDR3 bases are TGCAGCGCCCACAGGGAGACATCTACCTCGTTCACTGAAGCTTTCTTT.

This clonotype was counted only a few times. The genes are TRBV7-9 and TRBJ1-3; D is uncertain. This CDR3 has 16 amino acids. Trimming shortened V by 4 bases and J by 4 bases, and 17 bases separated the two germline ends. Germline V gene sequence: CDR1 SEHNR, CDR2 FQNEAQ (reference sequence). CDR3 sequence reads: CASSSQWEGYGNTIYF. The CDR3 DNA sequence: TGTGCCAGCAGCTCTCAATGGGAAGGGTACGGAAACACCATATATTTT.

This clonotype was seen a single time. As the CDR3 is not closed by the conserved phenylalanine or tryptophan, this likely results from a read error. The CDR3 protein is CSARDGTAYEQYS. In DNA, the CDR3 is TGCAGTGCTAGAGACGGGACAGCCTACGAGCAGTACTCC. The chain recombines TRBV20-1 with TRBJ2-7; the match to TRBD1 covers 7 bases. This CDR3 region has 13 residues. The junction had 1 base not matched to a gene; V was cut back by 0 bases and J by 2 bases. CDR1 DFQATT and CDR2 SNEGSKA come from the germline V gene (reference sequence).

This clonotype was seen at least ten times. The chain couples TRBV4-1 to TRBJ2-1; 13 bases fit TRBD2. The CDR3 spans 17 residues. Trimming cost V 3 bases and J 2 bases; bases outside gene matches: 4. Germline V gene sequence: CDR1 MGHRA, CDR2 YSYEKL. CDR3 coding DNA: TGCGCCAGCAGCCAGCAGGGACTAGCGGGACCCTACAATGAGCAGTTCTTC. This codes for CASSQQGLAGPYNEQFF.

This clonotype occurred a few times. The chain recombines TRBV3-1 with TRBJ2-5, with D possibly matching TRBD1 (5 bases). Germline V gene lookup returns CDR1 LGHDT and CDR2 YNNKEL (reference sequence). The CDR3 loop spans 14 amino acids. Deletions cut 3 bases from V and 1 base from J, with 9 bases between. CDR3 loop: CASSHRTTQETQYF. Written as DNA, the CDR3 is TGTGCCAGCAGCCACAGGACAACCCAAGAGACCCAGTACTTC.

This clonotype occurred a few times. The chain employs TRBV20-1 and TRBJ2-3; D remains unclear. V was cut by 6 bases and J by 5 bases, with 12 bases left in between. Germline V gene sequence: CDR1 DFQATT, CDR2 SNEGSKA (reference sequence). The CDR3 length is 12 residues. The CDR3 region is CSALMPGDTQYF. The CDR3 DNA is TGCAGTGCCCTAATGCCCGGAGATACGCAGTATTTT.

The table lists this clonotype with many counts. The chain has TRBV6-2 or TRBV6-3 and TRBJ2-1; D is perhaps TRBD1 (5 bases). V lost 6 bases to trimming and J lost 10 bases, with 16 bases between them. This CDR3 comprises 13 residues. Germline CDR1 MNHEY, CDR2 SVGEGT. The CDR3 region has the DNA TGTGCCAGCAGGGATAACACTGCAGGGGAGCAGTTCTTC. Encoded protein: CASRDNTAGEQFF.

The chain's CDR3 is CATSALSSYNEQFF. The CDR3 bases are TGTGCCACCAGTGCACTAAGCTCCTACAATGAGCAGTTCTTC. This sequence joins TRBV24-1 and TRBJ2-1; no definite D call. Per germline, CDR1 KGHDR and CDR2 SFDVKD. The CDR3 contains 14 residues. With 5 bases removed from V and 0 bases from J, the gap between germline ends came to 7 bases.

This clonotype has at least ten counts. The V call is TRBV20-1, the J call TRBJ1-6, with D possibly being TRBD1 (5 bases). V lost 3 bases and J 7 bases, leaving 13 bases between the germline ends. The CDR3 has 14 amino acids. Germline assignment: CDR1 DFQATT and CDR2 SNEGSKA (reference sequence). DNA of the CDR3: TGCAGTGCTAGCGCGACAGTGAAGAATTCACCCCTCCACTTT. Protein: CSASATVKNSPLHF.

To note about this clonotype: With a much larger clone just one base away, this may be a read error. The rearrangement links TRBV3-1 to TRBJ2-3; D ambiguous. The V and J ends lost 1 base and 6 bases respectively, with 17 bases between them. From germline, CDR1 is LGHDT and CDR2 YNNKEL (reference sequence). This CDR3 is 16 amino acids long. For the CDR3, the DNA is TGTGCCAGCAGCCAAGGTTCCCGGGTCTTAGGGGATACGCAGTATTTT. This gives the protein CASSQGSRVLGDTQYF.

The table lists this clonotype with many counts. The rearrangement uses TRBV5-1 and TRBJ2-7; TRBD1 is a possible D gene (5 bases). CDR3 size: 13 residues. Germline V gene lookup returns CDR1 SGHRS and CDR2 YFSETQ. The V gene lost 3 bases and the J gene lost 2 bases, with 9 bases spanning the gap. For the CDR3, the DNA is TGCGCCAGCAGCTACCAGGGTACCTACGAGCAGTACTTC. Encoded protein: CASSYQGTYEQYF. Full variable domain (remainder filled in from reference TRBV5-1 and TRBJ2-7): KAGVTQTPRYLIKTRGQQVTLSCSPISGHRSVSWYQQTPGQGLQFLFEYFSETQRNKGNFPGRFSGRQFSNSRSEMNVSTLELGDSALYLCASSYQGTYEQYFGPGTRLTVT.

V usage is TRBV6-2 or TRBV6-3 and J usage is TRBJ2-1, with unresolved D. The CDR3 covers 11 residues. Trimming pared 6 bases from V and 16 bases from J, leaving 16 bases between. Germline V lookup: CDR1 MNHEY, CDR2 SVGEGT. The CDR3 DNA reads as TGTGCCAGCAGCCCCGGGTTCCCAGAATTCTTC. This translates into CASSPGFPEFF.

V gene TRBV24-1 combines with J gene TRBJ1-1; 8 nucleotides line up with TRBD1. The CDR3 is made up of 14 amino acids. V was clipped by 11 bases and J by 0 bases; unmatched bases: 7. Germline V gene lookup returns CDR1 KGHDR and CDR2 SFDVKD. This CDR3 reads CAIQPTGVNTEAFF. For the CDR3, the DNA is TGTGCCATTCAACCGACAGGGGTGAACACTGAAGCTTTCTTT.

This clonotype was seen repeatedly, ten times or more. The rearrangement uses TRBV7-9 and TRBJ2-5; 7 bases match TRBD1. Trimming removed 6 bases from V and 4 bases from J; junction bases left unmatched: 8. Germline CDR1 SEHNR, CDR2 FQNEAQ (reference sequence). This CDR3 has 14 residues. The CDR3 DNA follows: TGTGCCAGCAGTTCCGCGACAGGGTCAGAGACCCAGTACTTC. Translated: CASSSATGSETQYF.